Below are 16 T cell receptor beta chains sequenced from a single sample in a study of T cell repertoires in cytomegalovirus infection (dated by TCRdb to about 2019). The listed sequencing device is Illumina HiSeq 1500. TCRdb ran its own pipeline on the public reads, namely fastp trimming at Q25 and MiXCR clone calling, and kept in-frame beta chains. Identical CDR3 protein sequences are pooled into one entry, listed with their most common genes and DNA. The sample table holds approximately 630,000 distinct CDR3 sequences, of which roughly 26% were seen once. Roughly 8% of the sample lies in the top ten. Sequenced sample: CD8+ T cells from PBMCs. All receptors derive from a human donor in good health (CMV status not recorded). Some clones in this sample may be carry-over from other donors' samples.

This clonotype was recorded many times. This sequence joins TRBV7-9 and TRBJ2-3; 11 nucleotides match TRBD1. This CDR3 is 17 amino acids long. Trimming cost V 0 bases and J 4 bases; bases outside gene matches: 6. Germline assignment: CDR1 SEHNR and CDR2 FQNEAQ (reference sequence). The CDR3 nucleotides are TGTGCCAGCAGCTTAGCGTCAATGGGACAGGGGGCAGATACGCAGTATTTT. Its protein is CASSLASMGQGADTQYF.

The chain carries TRBV6-5 and TRBJ2-3; perhaps TRBD2 as D (6 bases). Trimming cost V 5 bases and J 6 bases, with 15 bases left between them. The length of the CDR3 is 14 residues. CDR1 is MNHEY and CDR2 is SVGAGI in the germline V gene. For the CDR3, the DNA is TGTGCCAGCAGTCGGGACTGGGCCTTGGATACGCAGTATTTT. This sequence encodes CASSRDWALDTQYF.

This chain connects TRBV12-3 or TRBV12-4 to TRBJ2-4, with unresolved D. Trimming left V 5 bases short and J 8 bases short, with 19 bases between. This CDR3 has 15 amino acids. This chain's CDR3 is CASSAPYGNWDIQYF. CDR3 nucleotide sequence: TGTGCCAGCAGTGCCCCTTATGGGAATTGGGACATTCAGTACTTC.

This clonotype has more than one count but fewer than ten. This sequence joins TRBV28 and TRBJ2-1; 12 nucleotides agree with TRBD2. This CDR3 region has 16 residues. The germline gives CDR1 MDHEN, CDR2 SYDVKM. Trimming at V came to 5 bases and at J to 7 bases, leaving 9 bases not matched to a gene. The CDR3 loop reads CASSPRLAGGLNEQFF. The DNA for the CDR3 is TGTGCCAGCAGTCCTCGGCTAGCGGGGGGGCTAAATGAGCAGTTCTTC.

This clonotype was detected only once. The junction shows a germline mismatch at one end, possibly a read error. This chain joins TRBV7-6 and TRBJ2-1; TRBD1 or TRBD2 may be the D gene (5 bases each). CDR3 length equals 16 residues. Per the germline V gene, CDR1 is SGHVS and CDR2 is FNYEAQ. CDR3 in amino acids: CASSSLRGLSYNKQFF. As DNA, the CDR3 is TGTGCCAGCAGCTCGCTACGGGGCCTCTCCTACAATAAGCAGTTCTTC.

This clonotype was detected ten times or more. CDR3 sequence reads: CASSSLQGLYGYTF. CDR3 coding DNA: TGTGCCAGCAGCTCCCTACAGGGGTTGTATGGCTACACCTTC. The gene calls are TRBV7-8 and TRBJ1-2, with 7 positions matching TRBD1. Germline CDR1 and CDR2: SGHVS and FQNEAQ. This CDR3 has 14 amino acids. Trimming took 4 bases from V and 5 from J; bases not matched to a gene: 7.

Many counts were recorded for this clonotype. The chain couples TRBV2 to TRBJ2-7, with D perhaps matching TRBD2 (5 bases). The V gene lost 7 bases and the J gene lost 2 bases, with 15 bases spanning the gap. This CDR3 region has 14 residues. The V gene's germline CDR1 is SNHLY and CDR2 FYNNEI. The CDR3 protein is CASTGEWPPYEQYV. Written as DNA, the CDR3 is TGTGCCAGCACCGGGGAATGGCCTCCCTACGAGCAGTACGTC.

The count of this clonotype is one. This chain links TRBV2 with TRBJ1-1; no clear D gene. The CDR3 runs to 13 residues. Per germline, CDR1 SNHLY and CDR2 FYNNEI. Trimming removed 5 bases at V and 3 bases at J, with 10 bases between. The CDR3 DNA reads as TGTGCCAGCAGTAATTTGGGAGACACTGAAGCTTTCTTT. Translation gives CASSNLGDTEAFF. The full variable domain, its missing parts supplied by reference TRBV2 and TRBJ1-1, is EPEVTQTPSHQVTQMGQEVILRCVPISNHLYFYWYRQILGQKVEFLVSFYNNEISEKSEIFDDQFSVERPDGSNFTLKIRSTKLEDSAMYFCASSNLGDTEAFFGQGTRLTVV.

In this sample, this clonotype turned up many times. The chain combines TRBV7-2 with TRBJ2-5; D might be TRBD2 (6 bases). Trimming left V 4 bases short and J 5 bases short, with 20 bases between. The CDR3 contains 16 residues. Germline V gene data show CDR1 as SGHTA and CDR2 as FQGNSA. The CDR3 nucleotides read TGTGCCAGCAGCTCCAGCCCGGGACTCCTCTTGGAGACCCAGTACTTC. It codes for CASSSSPGLLLETQYF.

This clonotype was counted between two and nine times. The chain has TRBV6-5 and TRBJ2-3; 10 bases fit TRBD2. The length of the CDR3 is 15 residues. V shed 6 bases and J 2 bases; nucleotides not matched to a gene: 5. Germline CDR1 MNHEY, CDR2 SVGAGI. The CDR3 here is CASSQLAGNTDTQYF. CDR3 nucleotide sequence: TGTGCCAGCAGCCAACTAGCGGGGAACACAGATACGCAGTATTTT.

In this sample, this clonotype turned up many times. The chain links TRBV7-3 to TRBJ1-1; D is uncertain. Germline-derived CDR1 and CDR2 are SGHTA and FQGTGA. The ends were cut back, 6 bases at V and 5 bases at J, with 16 bases in the middle. The CDR3 is 14 amino acids. The CDR3 DNA sequence: TGTGCCAGCAGTCCCTCCGGAGCCGGAACTGAAGCTTTCTTT. It specifies CASSPSGAGTEAFF.

This clonotype was detected many times. The gene calls are TRBV12-3 or TRBV12-4 and TRBJ2-1; D may be TRBD1 or TRBD2 (5 bases each). The CDR3 has 15 amino acids. V lost 2 bases and J lost 2, with 10 bases in between. The CDR3 is CASSLTRDAYNEQFF. In nucleotides, the CDR3 is TGTGCCAGCAGTTTAACCCGGGACGCCTACAATGAGCAGTTCTTC.

The J gene is TRBJ1-2, the V gene TRBV15; 7 positions agree with TRBD1. J lost 4 bases, V lost 0 bases, and 11 bases had no gene match. This CDR3 spans 17 amino acids. CDR1 LNHNV and CDR2 YYDKDF come from the germline V gene (reference sequence). CDR3 bases: TGTGCCACCAGCAGAGATTTCGGGGCAGGGGGGCTCTATGGCTACACCTTC. It codes for CATSRDFGAGGLYGYTF.

This clonotype showed up just a few times. V usage is TRBV10-3 and J usage is TRBJ2-7; 7 nucleotides agree with TRBD1. V gave up 2 bases and J gave up 3 bases; unmatched junction bases: 4. The CDR3 runs 14 residues. Per the germline V gene, CDR1 is ENHRY and CDR2 is SYGVKD. CDR3 DNA sequence: TGTGCCATCAGTGAGCCGACAGGGATCTACGAGCAGTACTTC. Protein product: CAISEPTGIYEQYF.

This clonotype was found a few times. The chain has TRBV20-1 and TRBJ2-3; D is unresolved. This CDR3 region has 15 residues. V was cut by 0 bases and J by 0 bases, with 10 bases left in between. Germline lookup yields CDR1 DFQATT and CDR2 SNEGSKA (reference sequence). Here the CDR3 reads CSARDITDSTDTQYF. The CDR3 DNA reads TGCAGTGCTAGAGATATTACCGATAGCACAGATACGCAGTATTTT.

The chain joins TRBV6-5 to TRBJ2-5; D might be TRBD2 (5 bases). Trimming left V 0 bases short and J 0 bases short, with 8 bases between. The CDR3 loop spans 15 amino acids. The germline CDR1 and CDR2 sequences are MNHEY and SVGAGI. The CDR3 sequence: CASSYSGANQETQYF. CDR3 bases: TGTGCCAGCAGTTACTCGGGAGCCAACCAAGAGACCCAGTACTTC.